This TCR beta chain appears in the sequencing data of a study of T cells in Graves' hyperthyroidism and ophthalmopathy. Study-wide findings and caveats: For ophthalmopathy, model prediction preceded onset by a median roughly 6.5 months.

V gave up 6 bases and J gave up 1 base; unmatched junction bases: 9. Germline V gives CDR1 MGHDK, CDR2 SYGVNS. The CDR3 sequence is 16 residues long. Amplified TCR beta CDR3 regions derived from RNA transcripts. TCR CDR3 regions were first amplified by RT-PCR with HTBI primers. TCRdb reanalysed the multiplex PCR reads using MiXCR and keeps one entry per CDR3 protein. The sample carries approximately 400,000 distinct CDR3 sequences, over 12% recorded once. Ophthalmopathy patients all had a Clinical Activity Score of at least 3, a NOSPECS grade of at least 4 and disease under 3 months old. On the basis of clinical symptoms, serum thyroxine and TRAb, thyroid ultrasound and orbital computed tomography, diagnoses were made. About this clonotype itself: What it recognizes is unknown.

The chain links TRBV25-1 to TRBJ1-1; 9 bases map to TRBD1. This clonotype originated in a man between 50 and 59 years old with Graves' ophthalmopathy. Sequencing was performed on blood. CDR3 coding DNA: TGTGCCAGCAGGGGGACAGGGAGTAAAAAGAACACTGAAGCTTTCTTT. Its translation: CASRGTGSKKNTEAFF.